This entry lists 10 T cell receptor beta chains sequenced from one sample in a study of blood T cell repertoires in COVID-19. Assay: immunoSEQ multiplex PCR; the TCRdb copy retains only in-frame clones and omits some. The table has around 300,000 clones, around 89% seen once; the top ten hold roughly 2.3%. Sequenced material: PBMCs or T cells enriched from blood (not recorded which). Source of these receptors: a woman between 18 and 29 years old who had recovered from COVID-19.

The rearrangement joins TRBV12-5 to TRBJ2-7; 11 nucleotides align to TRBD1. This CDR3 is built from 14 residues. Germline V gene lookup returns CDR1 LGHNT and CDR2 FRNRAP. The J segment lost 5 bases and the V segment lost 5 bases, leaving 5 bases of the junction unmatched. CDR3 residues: CASGPGQGVNEQYF. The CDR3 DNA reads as TGTGCTAGTGGTCCGGGACAGGGGGTAAACGAGCAGTACTTC.

CDR3 amino acids: CASSEGPQGYGYTF. As DNA, the CDR3 is TGTGCCAGCAGTGAGGGCCCACAGGGATACGGCTACACCTTC. The gene calls are TRBV6-1 and TRBJ1-2; tentatively, D is TRBD1 (6 bases). CDR3 length equals 14 residues. V dropped 3 bases and J dropped 8 bases, with 16 bases sitting between them. Looked up from germline, CDR1 is MNHNS and CDR2 is SASEGT.

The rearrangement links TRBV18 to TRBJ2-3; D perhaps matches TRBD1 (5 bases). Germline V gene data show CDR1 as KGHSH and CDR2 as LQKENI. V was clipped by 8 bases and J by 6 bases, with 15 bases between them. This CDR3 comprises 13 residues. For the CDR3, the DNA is TGTGCCAGCAAATTCTTGTCAGGGGATACGCAGTATTTT. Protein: CASKFLSGDTQYF.

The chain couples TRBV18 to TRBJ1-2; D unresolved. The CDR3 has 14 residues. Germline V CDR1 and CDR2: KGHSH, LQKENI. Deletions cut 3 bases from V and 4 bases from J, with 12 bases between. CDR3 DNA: TGTGCCAGCTCACCCGCGCCCAAGAGCTATGGCTACACCTTC. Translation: CASSPAPKSYGYTF.

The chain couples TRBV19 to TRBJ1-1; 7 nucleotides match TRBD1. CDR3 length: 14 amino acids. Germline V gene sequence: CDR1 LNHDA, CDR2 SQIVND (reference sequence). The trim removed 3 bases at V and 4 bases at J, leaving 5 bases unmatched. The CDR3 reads CASSMGQLFTEAFF. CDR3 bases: TGTGCCAGTAGTATGGGACAGCTCTTCACTGAAGCTTTCTTT.

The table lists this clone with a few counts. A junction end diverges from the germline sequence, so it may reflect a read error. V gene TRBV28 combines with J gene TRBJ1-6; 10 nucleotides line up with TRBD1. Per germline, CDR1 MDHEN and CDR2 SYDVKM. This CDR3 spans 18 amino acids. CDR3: CASSSNRDRGSYYSPLHF. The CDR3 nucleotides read TGTGCCAGCAGTTCAAACCGGGACAGGGGATCCTATTATTCACCCCTCCACTTT.

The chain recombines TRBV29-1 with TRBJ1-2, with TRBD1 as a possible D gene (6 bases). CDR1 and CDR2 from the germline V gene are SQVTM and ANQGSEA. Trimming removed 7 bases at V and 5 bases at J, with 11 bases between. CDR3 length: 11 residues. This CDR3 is CSAKGGYGYTF. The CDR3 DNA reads TGCAGCGCCAAGGGGGGGTATGGCTACACCTTC. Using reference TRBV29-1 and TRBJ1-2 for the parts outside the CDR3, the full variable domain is SAVISQKPSRDICQRGTSLTIQCQVDSQVTMMFWYRQQPGQSLTLIATANQGSEATYESGFVIDKFPISRPNLTFSTLTVSNMSPEDSSIYLCSAKGGYGYTFGSGTRLTVV.

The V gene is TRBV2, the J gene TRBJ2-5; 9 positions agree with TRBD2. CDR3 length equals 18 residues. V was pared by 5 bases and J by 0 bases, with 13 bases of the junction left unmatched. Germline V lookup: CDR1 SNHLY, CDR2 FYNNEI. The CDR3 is CASSSQRGANYDQETQYF. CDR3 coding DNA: TGTGCCAGCAGTTCCCAGCGGGGGGCCAATTATGACCAAGAGACCCAGTACTTC.

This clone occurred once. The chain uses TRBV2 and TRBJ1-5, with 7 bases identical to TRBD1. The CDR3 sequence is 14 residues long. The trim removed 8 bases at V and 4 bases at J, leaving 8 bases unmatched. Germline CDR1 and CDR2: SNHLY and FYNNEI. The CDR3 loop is CASDPGQVNQPQHF. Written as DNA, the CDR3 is TGTGCCAGCGACCCTGGACAGGTAAATCAGCCCCAGCATTTT.

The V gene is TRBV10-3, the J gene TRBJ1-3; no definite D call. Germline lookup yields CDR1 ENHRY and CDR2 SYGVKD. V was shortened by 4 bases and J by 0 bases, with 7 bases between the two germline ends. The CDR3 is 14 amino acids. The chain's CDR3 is CAISAVSSGNTIYF. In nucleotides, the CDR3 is TGTGCCATCAGTGCTGTGAGCTCTGGAAACACCATATATTTT.